The entry below describes one TCR beta chain. The data originate from a study of technical replicates of blood from a few donors. Assay used: immunoSEQ multiplex PCR; TCRdb lists only in-frame clones, some missing. Counted here are tens of thousands of clones, 75% to 95% occurring once; the ten biggest clones make up roughly 0.25%. The CDR3 consists of 16 residues. With 4 bases clipped from V and 5 bases from J, the junction kept 10 bases outside the gene matches. Germline CDR1 is SEHNR and CDR2 is FQNEAQ (reference sequence). The TCR originated in a human donor in good health. The sequencing sample was made of T cells isolated from PBMCs. The chain has TRBV7-9 and TRBJ1-1; 10 bases fit TRBD1. CDR3 in DNA: TGTGCCAGCAGCTCGAAAAATGACAGGGGGCGGACTGAAGCTTTCTTT. Translation gives CASSSKNDRGRTEAFF.